A single sample gave rise to the 10 T cell receptor beta chains below, sequenced in a study of T-cell reconstitution after alpha-beta-depleted transplantation in children. A library of TCRbeta sequences, prepared with unique molecular identifiers, was generated. TCRdb re-called the PCR reads with MiXCR, one entry per CDR3 protein. The sample has more than 400,000 distinct CDR3 sequences, about 40% seen once; the top ten hold about 30%. Sample: PBMCs, taken before TCRalphabeta/CD19-depleted stem cell transplant. Every receptor here comes from a girl aged 2-10 years with aplastic anemia, due to receive a stem cell transplant.

As DNA, the CDR3 is TGCGCCAGCAGCCAAGAGCGAGGTGGGGGACCCACAGGGCAGTACTTC. It specifies CASSQERGGGPTGQYF. The V and J genes are TRBV4-1 and TRBJ2-7, with D perhaps assigned TRBD1 or TRBD2 (5 bases each). This CDR3 spans 16 amino acids. Deletions cut 0 bases from V and 9 bases from J, with 21 bases between. The germline gives CDR1 MGHRA, CDR2 YSYEKL.

The rearrangement uses TRBV7-2 and TRBJ2-1, with 11 positions matching TRBD2. CDR1 is SGHTA, CDR2 FQGNSA, per germline. The length of the CDR3 is 17 residues. With 2 bases clipped from V and 0 bases from J, the junction kept 3 bases outside the gene matches. CDR3 region: CASSLPSGGSSYNEQFF. The CDR3 coding sequence is TGTGCCAGCAGCTTACCTAGCGGGGGGAGCTCCTACAATGAGCAGTTCTTC.

This clonotype was found many times. This chain links TRBV3-1 with TRBJ1-4; no clear D gene. CDR3 length: 14 residues. Trimming shortened V by 2 bases and J by 5 bases, and 9 bases separated the two germline ends. CDR1 and CDR2 from the germline V gene are LGHDT and YNNKEL (reference sequence). The CDR3 DNA follows: TGTGCCAGCAGCCAACACGGAACCAATGAAAAACTGTTTTTT. Translation gives CASSQHGTNEKLFF.

The rearrangement joins TRBV27 to TRBJ2-3, with D perhaps given as TRBD1 or TRBD2 (5 bases each). Trimming left V 5 bases short and J 6 bases short, with 12 bases between. From germline, CDR1 is MNHEY and CDR2 SMNVEV (reference sequence). The CDR3 runs 13 residues. In DNA form, the CDR3 reads TGTGCCAGCAGTGCAACCGGGACGGATACGCAGTATTTT. Its translation is CASSATGTDTQYF.

On this clonotype: A much larger clone is a single base away; this may be a read error. The chain has TRBV10-3 and TRBJ1-1; D gene ambiguous. The germline V gene has CDR1 ENHRY and CDR2 SYGVKD. The V end lost 6 bases, the J end lost 5 bases, and 10 bases lay between the germline ends. The CDR3 length is 12 residues. The CDR3 region is CAIRELGTEAFF. DNA of the CDR3: TGTGCCATCAGGGAGCTAGGGACTGAAGCTTTCTTT.

The gene calls are TRBV6-5 and TRBJ2-2; TRBD1 aligns across 8 bases. Germline CDR1 is MNHEY and CDR2 is SVGAGI. V lost 1 base and J lost 5; bases outside the gene matches: 12. CDR3 length: 18 amino acids. CDR3 in amino acids: CASSYFPPQGDVTGELFF. CDR3 coding DNA: TGTGCCAGCAGTTACTTCCCCCCACAGGGGGATGTTACCGGGGAGCTGTTTTTT.

The V and J genes are TRBV3-1 and TRBJ2-5; 10 nucleotides match TRBD2. J gave up 2 bases and V 5 bases, and 2 bases lay outside the gene matches. This CDR3 has 14 amino acids. Per the germline V gene, CDR1 is LGHDT and CDR2 is YNNKEL (reference sequence). The CDR3 bases are TGTGCCAGCAGCGGGACTAGCGTACAAGAGACCCAGTACTTC. It encodes CASSGTSVQETQYF.

The chain combines TRBV20-1 with TRBJ1-1, with TRBD1 identical over 7 bases. Looked up from germline, CDR1 is DFQATT and CDR2 is SNEGSKA (reference sequence). V shed 6 bases and J 5 bases; nucleotides not matched to a gene: 12. This CDR3 has 14 amino acids. The CDR3, as DNA: TGCAGTGCGCCCACCTCCAGGGGGGGAACTGAAGCTTTCTTT. Its translation: CSAPTSRGGTEAFF.

This clonotype was seen many times. The chain couples TRBV7-9 to TRBJ2-3; D unresolved. CDR1 SEHNR and CDR2 FQNEAQ come from the germline V gene (reference sequence). This CDR3 comprises 15 residues. V lost 3 bases, J lost 6 bases, and 16 bases lay in between. CDR3 DNA: TGTGCCAGCAGCTTCAGCGAAAAGACGTCGGATACGCAGTATTTT. It specifies CASSFSEKTSDTQYF.

The rearrangement uses TRBV3-1 and TRBJ2-7, with 13 bases that match TRBD2. The junction had 5 bases not matched to a gene; V was cut back by 0 bases and J by 3 bases. The CDR3 spans 17 residues. Germline V lookup: CDR1 LGHDT, CDR2 YNNKEL (reference sequence). The CDR3 protein is CASSQERGLAGYYEQYF. CDR3 nucleotides: TGTGCCAGCAGCCAAGAGAGGGGACTAGCGGGGTACTACGAGCAGTACTTC.